What follows describes a single T cell receptor beta chain. Its antigen remains unknown. Regarding time point: week 47, end of study. Vaccinated patients received 300 ug of mutant IDH1 20-mer peptide per dose, with topical imiquimod. Assay: immunoSEQ multiplex PCR; the TCRdb copy retains only in-frame clones and omits some. The sample records over 75,000 clones, roughly 77% being singletons. The sample originates from a study of a mutant IDH1 vaccine in newly diagnosed glioma. V lost 4 bases to trimming and J lost 5 bases, with 14 bases between them. This CDR3 has 14 residues. Germline V gene sequence: CDR1 LNHDA, CDR2 SQIVND (reference sequence).

This chain links TRBV19 with TRBJ1-1; no reliable D call. Specimen: PBMCs, collected from a glioma patient whose treatment included an IDH1 peptide vaccine. This TCR came from a man aged 40-49 years with glioma. CDR3 DNA sequence: TGTGCCAGTAGTACCCGGGCGATGGGAACTGAAGCTTTCTTT. This gives the protein CASSTRAMGTEAFF.